A selection of T cell receptor beta chains follows, all from one sample in a study of blood T cell repertoires in COVID-19. Only in-frame clones appear in the TCRdb table, and some are missing; sequencing was by immunoSEQ multiplex PCR. The repertoire has about 200,000 clones, around 85% of them found once; the top ten carry roughly 0.91%. Specimen: peripheral blood. These receptors all stem from a man in his sixties with COVID-19, enrolled during active disease. CDR3s include the opening cysteine and the closing phenylalanine or tryptophan. D genes are given only for firm matches. Not all rows give a size; the values are once, few, many and, for expanded clones, a class.

size: NA
V: TRBV27
J: TRBJ1-1
D: TRBD1
DNA: TGTGCCAGCAGTGCAGGACAGGTTATGAACACTGAAGCTTTCTTT
CDR3: CASSAGQVMNTEAFF

size: NA
V: TRBV12-3/TRBV12-4
J: TRBJ1-1
D: NA
DNA: TGTGCCAGCAGTGTACTGGGGCCTGAAGCTTTCTTT
CDR3: CASSVLGPEAFF

size: NA
V: TRBV7-8
J: TRBJ1-2
D: TRBD1
DNA: TGTGCCAGCAGCTACCGTGACAGGGGGATCGATGGCTACACCTTC
CDR3: CASSYRDRGIDGYTF

size: NA
V: TRBV5-4
J: TRBJ2-2
D: TRBD2
DNA: TGTGCCAGCAGCCCCGGGGGGACTATCACGAACACCGGGGAGCTGTTTTTT
CDR3: CASSPGGTITNTGELFF

size: NA
V: TRBV20-1
J: TRBJ2-3
D: TRBD2
DNA: TGCAGTGCTAGTCCCCCGGGGGGGGCTAGCGGTCGCACAGATACGCAGTATTTT
CDR3: CSASPPGGASGRTDTQYF

size: NA
V: TRBV7-8
J: TRBJ2-7
D: TRBD2
DNA: TGTGCCAGCAGCCACACGGGGGGTCCCTACGAGCAGTACTTC
CDR3: CASSHTGGPYEQYF

size: few
V: TRBV4-2
J: TRBJ1-6
D: TRBD1
DNA: TGTGCCAGCAGCCCGTGGACAGGGTCCAATTCACCCCTCCACTTT
CDR3: CASSPWTGSNSPLHF

size: NA
V: TRBV5-6
J: TRBJ2-7
D: TRBD2
DNA: TGTGCCAGCAGCTCCGCTAGCGGCAGCTCCTACGAGCAGTACTTC
CDR3: CASSSASGSSYEQYF

size: NA
V: TRBV29-1
J: TRBJ2-6
D: TRBD1
DNA: TGCAGCGTTGAAGATCGTCGGACAGGGGGTTCAGGGGCCAACGTCCTGACTTTC
CDR3: CSVEDRRTGGSGANVLTF

size: NA
V: TRBV6-5
J: TRBJ1-2
D: TRBD1
DNA: TGTGCCAGCAGGCCAGGGACAGAGTCTGGCTACACCTTC
CDR3: CASRPGTESGYTF

size: NA
V: TRBV3-1/TRBV3-2
J: TRBJ1-4
D: TRBD1
DNA: TGTGCCAGCAGACCCGACAGGGGGCGGGCCGGGCATGAAAAACTGTTTTTT
CDR3: CASRPDRGRAGHEKLFF

size: few
V: TRBV7-2
J: TRBJ1-6
D: NA
DNA: TGTGCCAGCAGCTTACGCAGTTCAAATTCACCCCTCCACTTT
CDR3: CASSLRSSNSPLHF

size: NA
V: TRBV7-9
J: TRBJ1-5
D: TRBD1
DNA: TGTGCCAGCAGCCCGGGACAGGGCGGGGAGCCCCAGCATTTT
CDR3: CASSPGQGGEPQHF

size: NA
V: TRBV19
J: TRBJ1-1
D: NA
DNA: TGTGCCAGTAGTATAGATTACAGGGTCCGGAACACTGAAGCTTTCTTT
CDR3: CASSIDYRVRNTEAFF

size: NA
V: TRBV7-8
J: TRBJ1-6
D: NA
DNA: TGTGCCAGCAGCTTAGCAGGAGACAGTTCACCCCTCCACTTT
CDR3: CASSLAGDSSPLHF

size: NA
V: TRBV28
J: TRBJ2-3
D: TRBD1
DNA: TGTGCCAGCACGTCACCGGGACAGGTGGGGACGGATACGCAGTATTTT
CDR3: CASTSPGQVGTDTQYF

size: NA
V: TRBV6-5
J: TRBJ2-1
D: NA
DNA: TGTGCCAGCAGTCCCTTACAGGGATACAATGAGCAGTTCTTC
CDR3: CASSPLQGYNEQFF

size: NA
V: TRBV5-1
J: TRBJ2-3
D: NA
DNA: TGCGCCAGCAGCATCAGTGGTTTCAGTGCAGATACGCAGTATTTT
CDR3: CASSISGFSADTQYF

size: NA
V: TRBV5-1
J: TRBJ1-5
D: TRBD1
DNA: TGCGCCAGCAGCCCCGGACAGGGGGAATTTGGCAATCAGCCCCAGCATTTT
CDR3: CASSPGQGEFGNQPQHF

size: NA
V: TRBV24-1
J: TRBJ2-7
D: NA
DNA: TGTGCCACCAGCCGGGACACCTCCTACGAGCAGTACTTC
CDR3: CATSRDTSYEQYF

size: NA
V: TRBV5-5
J: TRBJ2-4
D: NA
DNA: TGTGCCAGCACCCCACTACCGGGACTTTCGGGGGAAAACATTCAGTACTTC
CDR3: CASTPLPGLSGENIQYF

size: NA
V: TRBV7-2
J: TRBJ1-5
D: TRBD1
DNA: TGTGCCAGCAGCTACTACTCCCAGGGGGCGAGCAATCAGCCCCAGCATTTT
CDR3: CASSYYSQGASNQPQHF

size: NA
V: TRBV6-5
J: TRBJ1-2
D: NA
DNA: TGTGCCAGCAGTTACACACAGGGTTTGGCCTATGGCTACACCTTC
CDR3: CASSYTQGLAYGYTF

size: NA
V: TRBV5-1
J: TRBJ2-7
D: TRBD1
DNA: TGCGCCAGCAGCGGACAGGGGAATTACGAGCAGTACTTC
CDR3: CASSGQGNYEQYF

size: NA
V: TRBV30
J: TRBJ1-6
D: NA
DNA: TGTGCCTGGAGTGTCGCACTCTCCTATAATTCACCCCTCCACTTT
CDR3: CAWSVALSYNSPLHF

size: NA
V: TRBV6-2/TRBV6-3
J: TRBJ1-1
D: NA
DNA: TGTGCCAGCAGTCTCCTTGCGGTAAAGAACACTGAAGCTTTCTTT
CDR3: CASSLLAVKNTEAFF

size: NA
V: TRBV7-9
J: TRBJ2-1
D: NA
DNA: TGTGCCAGCAACTACGGGAGAATTAGGCAGGATGAGCAGTTCTTC
CDR3: CASNYGRIRQDEQFF

size: NA
V: TRBV4-3
J: TRBJ1-4
D: NA
DNA: TGCGCCAGCAGCCAAGATACGGCGCGTGGGGGCATCAATGAAAAACTGTTTTTT
CDR3: CASSQDTARGGINEKLFF

size: NA
V: TRBV11-2
J: TRBJ1-1
D: NA
DNA: TGTGCCAGCAGCTTAGAAGGGGTCACTGAAGCTTTCTTT
CDR3: CASSLEGVTEAFF

size: NA
V: TRBV30
J: TRBJ2-2
D: NA
DNA: TGTGCCTGGAGTGTCAAGGCAGGGGTCACCGGGGAGCTGTTTTTT
CDR3: CAWSVKAGVTGELFF

size: NA
V: TRBV5-5
J: TRBJ1-1
D: NA
DNA: TGTGCCAGCAGCTTGGGGTTCGGGGGAACTGAAGCTTTCTTT
CDR3: CASSLGFGGTEAFF

size: NA
V: TRBV5-1
J: TRBJ1-2
D: TRBD1
DNA: TGCGCCAGCAGCTTGGGAGGGACAGCGGACTATGGCTACACCTTC
CDR3: CASSLGGTADYGYTF

size: NA
V: TRBV6-5
J: TRBJ1-5
D: TRBD1
DNA: TGTGCCAGCACGATAGGACAGGTTAACGATCAGCCCCAGCATTTT
CDR3: CASTIGQVNDQPQHF

size: NA
V: TRBV7-9
J: TRBJ1-6
D: NA
DNA: TGTGCCAGCAGTTTTACACCAGCAGGTTCACCCCTCCACTTT
CDR3: CASSFTPAGSPLHF

size: NA
V: TRBV29-1
J: TRBJ2-7
D: TRBD2
DNA: TGCAGCGTTGAAGTGCGGGGGGCGGGCGAGCAGTACTTC
CDR3: CSVEVRGAGEQYF

size: NA
V: TRBV5-1
J: TRBJ1-3
D: NA
DNA: TGCGCCAGCAGCTTGGGACACTCTGGAAACACCATATATTTT
CDR3: CASSLGHSGNTIYF

size: NA
V: TRBV30
J: TRBJ1-5
D: NA
DNA: TGTGCCTGGAGTGGCGGGTGGAATCAGCCCCAGCATTTT
CDR3: CAWSGGWNQPQHF

size: NA
V: TRBV5-1
J: TRBJ2-1
D: TRBD1
DNA: TGCGCCAGCAGCTCTACAGGGGCTGGCAATGAGCAGTTCTTC
CDR3: CASSSTGAGNEQFF

size: once
V: TRBV7-9
J: TRBJ1-5
D: TRBD1
DNA: TGTGCCAGCAGCTTAGCTCGGACAGGGGGTTACAATCAGCCCCAGCATTTT
CDR3: CASSLARTGGYNQPQHF

size: NA
V: TRBV30
J: TRBJ2-7
D: TRBD2
DNA: TGTGCCTGGAGTAGAGTAGCGGGAGCCCACGAGCAGTACTTC
CDR3: CAWSRVAGAHEQYF

size: few
V: TRBV6-2/TRBV6-3
J: TRBJ2-7
D: TRBD1
DNA: TGTGCCAGCAGCCCCGGGACAGGACGCGAGCAGTACTTC
CDR3: CASSPGTGREQYF

size: NA
V: TRBV7-2
J: TRBJ2-1
D: TRBD2
DNA: TGTGCCAGCAGCGGCGGGACTAGCGGGAGCTACAATGAGCAGTTCTTC
CDR3: CASSGGTSGSYNEQFF

size: few
V: TRBV4-2
J: TRBJ1-3
D: NA
DNA: TGTGCCAGCAGCCAGGGACTATACTCTGGAAACACCATATATTTT
CDR3: CASSQGLYSGNTIYF

size: NA
V: TRBV15
J: TRBJ1-4
D: TRBD1
DNA: TGTGCCACCAGGAACGGACAGGGAAGTAATGAAAAACTGTTTTTT
CDR3: CATRNGQGSNEKLFF

size: few
V: TRBV27
J: TRBJ1-5
D: NA
DNA: TGTGCCAGCAGTTTATCGGGCCCGAAAAGCAATCAGCCCCAGCATTTT
CDR3: CASSLSGPKSNQPQHF

size: NA
V: TRBV7-2
J: TRBJ1-4
D: NA
DNA: TGTGCCAGCAGCTTAGCTTCGACATCAACTAATGAAAAACTGTTTTTT
CDR3: CASSLASTSTNEKLFF

size: NA
V: TRBV10-3
J: TRBJ2-3
D: TRBD2
DNA: TGTGCCATCAGTGAGCCCCCTAGCGGGAGGTTGACAGATACGCAGTATTTT
CDR3: CAISEPPSGRLTDTQYF

size: NA
V: TRBV5-5
J: TRBJ1-6
D: NA
DNA: TGTGCCAGCAGCCCTCCCGGGACGGGGGGAAATTCACCCCTCCACTTT
CDR3: CASSPPGTGGNSPLHF

size: few
V: TRBV21-1
J: TRBJ2-2
D: NA
DNA: TGTGCCAGCAGCAAAGAAGTAGGGAGGAACACCGGGGAGCTGTTTTTT
CDR3: CASSKEVGRNTGELFF

size: NA
V: TRBV30
J: TRBJ2-4
D: NA
DNA: TGTGCCTGGTCCCGACAGGACCCCATTCAGTACTTC
CDR3: CAWSRQDPIQYF

size: NA
V: TRBV27
J: TRBJ2-7
D: TRBD1
DNA: TGTGCCAGCAGGCCGCCGGGACAGGGAGCCGAGCAGTACTTC
CDR3: CASRPPGQGAEQYF

size: NA
V: TRBV5-4
J: TRBJ2-3
D: NA
DNA: TGTGCCAGCAGCTTGGAACAGCCAAGCACAGATACGCAGTATTTT
CDR3: CASSLEQPSTDTQYF

size: NA
V: TRBV7-9
J: TRBJ2-3
D: TRBD2
DNA: TGTGCCAGCAGCTGGGGGGGTAGGGTCACAGATACGCAGTATTTT
CDR3: CASSWGGRVTDTQYF

size: few
V: TRBV15
J: TRBJ2-1
D: TRBD1
DNA: TGTGCCACCTCAGGGGACAGCTCCTACAATGAGCAGTTCTTC
CDR3: CATSGDSSYNEQFF

size: NA
V: TRBV5-1
J: TRBJ2-1
D: TRBD2
DNA: TGCGCCAGCAGTCCTTTGACTAGCGGGAGTTCGGGGGGTGAGCAGTTCTTC
CDR3: CASSPLTSGSSGGEQFF

size: few
V: TRBV28
J: TRBJ2-2
D: NA
DNA: TGTGCCAGCAGCCAAGGGGGATTCACCGGGGAGCTGTTTTTT
CDR3: CASSQGGFTGELFF